The T cell receptor beta chain described here comes from a study of blood T cell repertoires in COVID-19. The wider study: Samples came from the United States, Italy and Spain, spanning acute and convalescent COVID-19. Sources were T cells, B-cell-depleted T cells, or PBMCs; the material itself was cDNA or gDNA.

This clone was counted once. The authors' processing: The assay estimated nucleated cells by amplifying reference gene primers. Assay: immunoSEQ multiplex PCR; the TCRdb copy retains only in-frame clones and omits some. V and J calls and clone size are those listed in that table; D and trimming were worked out from the DNA. The profile shows around 310,000 clones, around 87% of them singletons. Germline V gene data show CDR1 as LNHDA and CDR2 as SQIVND (reference sequence). The CDR3 is 13 amino acids. Deletions cut 7 bases from V and 2 bases from J, with 9 bases between. Sequenced input: peripheral blood. The gene calls are TRBV19 and TRBJ1-5; the D is unclear. This clonotype was sampled from a woman between 50 and 59 years old with active or convalescent COVID-19. This CDR3 is CASNGVGNQPQHF. CDR3 sequence (DNA): TGTGCCAGTAACGGGGTCGGCAATCAGCCCCAGCATTTT.